This T cell receptor (beta chain) was sequenced during a study of blood T cell repertoires in COVID-19. Profiled with immunoSEQ multiplex PCR; TCRdb holds only in-frame clones, not every one. The sample records approximately 88,000 clones, about 84% being singletons. CDR3 length: 17 residues. Germline V CDR1 and CDR2: SGHNT, YYREEE (reference sequence). V was cut by 0 bases and J by 4 bases, with 19 bases left in between. What was sequenced was peripheral blood. V and J are TRBV5-4 and TRBJ2-5; tentative D call: TRBD2 (6 bases). The origin of this receptor is a woman aged 65 to 85 with acute or convalescent COVID-19. This CDR3 reads CASSLATSNRVRETQYF. CDR3 DNA sequence: TGTGCCAGCAGCTTGGCCACTAGCAATAGGGTTCGAGAGACCCAGTACTTC.